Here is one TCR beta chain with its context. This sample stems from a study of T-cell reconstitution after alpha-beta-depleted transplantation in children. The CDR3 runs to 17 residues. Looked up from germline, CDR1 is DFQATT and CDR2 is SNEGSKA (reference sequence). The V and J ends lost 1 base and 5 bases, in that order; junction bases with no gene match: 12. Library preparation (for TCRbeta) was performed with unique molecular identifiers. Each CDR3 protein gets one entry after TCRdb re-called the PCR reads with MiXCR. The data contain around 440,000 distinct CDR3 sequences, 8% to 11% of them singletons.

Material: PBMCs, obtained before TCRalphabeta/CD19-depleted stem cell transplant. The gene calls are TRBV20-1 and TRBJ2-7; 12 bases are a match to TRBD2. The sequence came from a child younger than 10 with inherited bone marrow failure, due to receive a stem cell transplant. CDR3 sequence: CSARGSSGRALGHEQYF. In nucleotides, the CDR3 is TGCAGTGCTAGAGGGTCTAGCGGGAGGGCCTTAGGTCACGAGCAGTACTTC.